This T cell receptor beta chain was sequenced during a study of post-analysis software for immune sequencing data (dated by TCRdb to 2013 to 2016). Study-wide context: Disease courses on record covered relapsing-remitting, secondary progressive and progressive-relapsing multiple sclerosis, though some patients had no subtype annotation. The patient repertoires were set against eleven to twelve previously published healthy control repertoires from donors whose ages ranged from roughly 6 to 26 years. A subset of samples was prepared in parallel using single-end sample barcoding, then pooled and co-amplified after Illumina adapter ligation. The paper as a whole reports these results and caveats: Direct clustering with F measure showed strong co-clustering of samples prepared in the same batch, prompting a batch-effect correction. Normalized Chao1 diversity was significantly lower in multiple sclerosis patients than controls, suggesting substantial peripheral T-cell clonal expansion. The control group was slightly older than the multiple sclerosis patient group. Several TRBV segments, including TRBV5-6, TRBV5-1 and TRBV20-1, were significantly more frequent in patients than controls.

With regard to this clonotype: The antigen it binds to is not known. No quality values exist for individual bases; no much larger clone is one base distant.

Libraries were constructed by PCR. TCRdb lists the instrument as Illumina HiSeq 2500. Unique molecular identifiers were incorporated into TCR beta cDNA libraries to reduce PCR and sequencing biases. Roughly 0.5 million cDNA molecules were obtained per 1 to 10 million input T cells, so each molecule approximated one T cell. The same protocol used for the earlier healthy control dataset was applied to prepare and sequence the patient libraries. Samples belonging to the same batch were prepared together, multiplexed and sequenced on a shared HiSeq lane. In the paper's pipeline: MIGEC was used to process the raw barcoded reads, and molecular identifier groups with only a single read were discarded before consensus assembly and CDR3 extraction. VDJtools was used for post-analysis of the clonotype tables, and diversity was normalized by down-sampling every dataset to the size of the smallest sample. In repertoire overlap clustering, CDR3 amino acid sequences, but not nucleotide sequences, were matched to correct batch-related cross-sample contamination. TCRdb applied fastp at Q25 and MiXCR to the public reads, then kept only in-frame beta chains. Entries are consolidated by CDR3 protein sequence, retaining the most common genes and DNA. The V and J calls, along with clone size, are taken from TCRdb and not from the paper's own processing. This sample gives under 900,000 distinct CDR3 sequences in total; around 50% of them show up just once. About 4.8% of the sample rests with the top ten.

TCR beta repertoires were profiled from peripheral blood of approximately 13 young patients with multiple sclerosis to demonstrate the VDJtools post-analysis software. Multiple sclerosis patients were children and adolescents aged about 6 to 15 years. The CDR3 numbers 13 residues from cysteine through phenylalanine. The DNA shown is the 39-base CDR3, in frame from base 1. For CDR1 and CDR2, the germline V gene lists SQVTM and ANQGSEA. The trim is 4 bases for V and 5 bases for J, with a gap of 14 bases between the germline ends. The V gene is TRBV29-1 and the J gene is TRBJ2-5; TRBD1 is a possible D gene, resting on 6 matching bases. The clonotype originates from a girl aged 5-17 years with multiple sclerosis. Sample: blood. In nucleotide form, the sequence is TGCAGCGTTGGCTCAGGGGAGATGGAGACCCAGTACTTC. Its protein is CSVGSGEMETQYF.